This T cell receptor beta chain was sequenced during a study of blood T cell repertoires in COVID-19. Germline V gene data show CDR1 as LGHDT and CDR2 as YNNKEL (reference sequence). The V segment lost 1 base and the J segment 3 bases; nucleotides outside the gene matches: 5. The CDR3 has 16 residues. Assay: immunoSEQ multiplex PCR; the TCRdb copy retains only in-frame clones and omits some. The sample includes about 400,000 clones, around 90% of them seen just once. This TCR was recovered from a woman aged 40 to 55 with acute COVID-19. The chain is built from TRBV3-1 (or the pseudogene TRBV3-2) and TRBJ2-1; 8 bases agree with TRBD2. The specimen sequenced was PBMCs or T cells enriched from blood (not recorded which). The CDR3 DNA reads as TGTGCCAGCAGCCAAGCCCGGGGGACTAGCTACAATGAGCAGTTCTTC. As protein: CASSQARGTSYNEQFF.